This entry concerns a single T cell receptor beta chain. Its antigen is not known. The data are from a study of cytomegalovirus exposure and HLA in healthy donors. General study findings and limits: It is likely that the observed cluster of highly shared sequence variants was a sequencing artifact. An analysis done earlier found most TCR beta V segments productive about 87% or about 30% of the time. Reports credit the classifier with highly specific, highly sensitive diagnosis of cytomegalovirus status.

The PCR had 60 Vbeta and 13 Jbeta primers. TCRdb's table, derived via immunoSEQ multiplex PCR, lists solely in-frame clones and lacks some. The sample consists of 90,000 to 100,000 clones, roughly 70% of them appearing once. Though probably carrying unrecorded immune exposures, donors were nominally healthy at sampling. CDR1 is SGHTA and CDR2 is FQGNSA in the germline V gene. J was trimmed by 3 bases and V by 2 bases; bases with no gene match: 4. This CDR3 is built from 15 residues. The specimen was PBMCs. The chain recombines TRBV7-2 with TRBJ1-2; 9 bases map to TRBD1. This TCR was sampled from a man aged 50 to 60 in good health and CMV-seronegative. The CDR3 sequence: CASSLTGGRDYGYTF. The CDR3 nucleotides read TGTGCCAGCAGCTTAACAGGGGGCAGGGACTATGGCTACACCTTC. Together with reference TRBV7-2 and TRBJ1-2, the CDR3 gives the full variable domain: GAGVSQSPSNKVTEKGKDVELRCDPISGHTALYWYRQSLGQGLEFLIYFQGNSAPDKSGLPSDRFSAERTGGSVSTLTIQRTQQEDSAVYLCASSLTGGRDYGYTFGSGTRLTVV.